The 27 T cell receptor beta chains in this list originate from one sample, sequenced in a study of pediatric ulcerative colitis. This table comes from immunoSEQ multiplex PCR, and its TCRdb copy is limited to in-frame clones, with some not included. The sample records over 20,000 clones, about three quarters being singletons. One to two pinch biopsies were taken from the rectum during colonoscopy. The sample taken for sequencing was gut tissue. All receptors derive from a boy between 10 and 17 years old with severe ulcerative colitis.

This chain joins TRBV5-1 and TRBJ1-6, with D possibly matching TRBD1 (6 bases). The CDR3 totals 15 residues. Looked up from germline, CDR1 is SGHRS and CDR2 is YFSETQ. V dropped 4 bases and J dropped 3 bases, with 11 bases sitting between them. CDR3 in DNA: TGCGCCAGCAGCATTGGACAGTACTATAATTCACCCCTCCACTTT. Protein product: CASSIGQYYNSPLHF.

This clone was observed a handful of times. The chain links TRBV6-1 to TRBJ2-7; D gene unclear. V was clipped by 2 bases and J by 2 bases, with 16 bases between them. Germline V gene lookup returns CDR1 MNHNS and CDR2 SASEGT. The CDR3 runs 16 residues. The CDR3 DNA follows: TGTGCCAGCAGTGAAATCGCTAATACGGCAGCCTACGAGCAGTACTTC. It yields the protein CASSEIANTAAYEQYF.

The chain has TRBV5-1 and TRBJ1-6, with D unclear. CDR1 and CDR2 from the germline V gene are SGHRS and YFSETQ. The CDR3 length is 14 residues. Deletions cut 3 bases from V and 5 bases from J, with 9 bases between. CDR3 amino acids: CASSSDGNNSPLHF. The CDR3 region has the DNA TGCGCCAGCAGCTCGGACGGGAATAATTCACCCCTCCACTTT.

The V gene is TRBV29-1, the J gene TRBJ2-1; 10 bases are shared with TRBD2. CDR3 length equals 16 residues. From germline, CDR1 is SQVTM and CDR2 ANQGSEA. The V and J ends lost 6 bases and 3 bases, in that order; junction bases with no gene match: 11. CDR3 region: CSVPSGGSSYYNEQFF. The DNA of the CDR3 is TGCAGCGTCCCTAGCGGGGGCTCCTCCTACTACAATGAGCAGTTCTTC.

The genes are TRBV21-1 and TRBJ1-1. TRBV21-1 is recorded as a pseudogene. CDR3 length: 14 residues. The CDR3 protein is CASSKWRLNTEAFF. The DNA of the CDR3 is TGTGCCAGCAGCAAGTGGAGGTTGAACACTGAAGCTTTCTTT.

The count of this clone is one. CDR3 bases: TGTGCCAGCACTTATACGGACATGAACACTGAAGCTTTCTTT. It encodes CASTYTDMNTEAFF. The genes are TRBV7-3 and TRBJ1-1; a weak D match, TRBD1 (5 bases). The CDR3 totals 14 residues. The V gene's germline CDR1 is SGHTA and CDR2 FQGTGA. The V and J ends lost 7 bases and 0 bases respectively, with 12 bases between them.

The V gene is TRBV19, the J gene TRBJ2-3; TRBD2 matches 8 bases. The J segment lost 4 bases and the V segment lost 8 bases, leaving 11 bases of the junction unmatched. Germline V gene sequence: CDR1 LNHDA, CDR2 SQIVND (reference sequence). This CDR3 comprises 15 residues. In nucleotides, the CDR3 is TGTGCCAGTCGCCCAGGCGGGGGGTTGTCAGATACGCAGTATTTT. It is translated as CASRPGGGLSDTQYF.

The chain is built from TRBV7-9 and TRBJ2-1; D is unresolved. The length of the CDR3 is 12 residues. Trimming shortened V by 5 bases and J by 4 bases, and 6 bases separated the two germline ends. Germline V gene data show CDR1 as SEHNR and CDR2 as FQNEAQ (reference sequence). The CDR3 DNA reads TGTGCCAGCAGCCCACAATACAATGAGCAGTTCTTC. This sequence encodes CASSPQYNEQFF.

CDR3 amino acids: CASSSDGQTQYF. The CDR3 DNA reads as TGTGCCAGCAGCTCCGACGGACAGACCCAGTACTTC. The V and J genes are TRBV11-1 and TRBJ2-5; D is unresolved. The V end was cut by 4 bases, the J end by 6 bases, with 9 bases between. Germline loops: CDR1 SGHAT, CDR2 FQDESV (reference sequence). The CDR3 loop spans 12 amino acids. The full variable domain, completed using reference TRBV11-1 and TRBJ2-5, is EAEVAQSPRYKITEKSQAVAFWCDPISGHATLYWYRQILGQGPELLVQFQDESVVDDSQLPKDRFSAERLKGVDSTLKIQPAELGDSAMYLCASSSDGQTQYFGPGTRLLVL.

V and J are TRBV6-1 and TRBJ1-1; D may be TRBD1 (6 bases). The CDR3 length is 14 residues. Trimming shortened V by 6 bases and J by 1 base, and 12 bases separated the two germline ends. Per germline, CDR1 MNHNS and CDR2 SASEGT. For the CDR3, the DNA is TGTGCCAGCAGACCCGGGACATGGAACACTGAAGCTTTCTTT. It codes for CASRPGTWNTEAFF.

The V call is TRBV29-1, the J call TRBJ1-3; no reliable D call. V shed 4 bases and J shed 0 bases, with 16 bases lying between them. Germline values: CDR1 SQVTM, CDR2 ANQGSEA. The CDR3 totals 16 residues. DNA of the CDR3: TGCAGCGTTGCTCTTATGACGGGAGACTCTGGAAACACCATATATTTT. Translating gives CSVALMTGDSGNTIYF.

A single count supports this clone. The V and J genes are TRBV28 and TRBJ2-7; 8 nucleotides agree with TRBD1. CDR3 size: 15 residues. The germline gives CDR1 MDHEN, CDR2 SYDVKM. After removal of 4 bases from V and 4 bases from J, the junction contained 9 bases not matched to a gene. CDR3 residues: CASSSGDRIFYEQYF. The DNA of the CDR3 is TGTGCCAGCAGTTCGGGGGACAGGATTTTTTACGAGCAGTACTTC.

The chain carries TRBV6-1 and TRBJ2-5; unclear D gene. Trimming pared 6 bases from V and 9 bases from J, leaving 11 bases between. Germline CDR1 and CDR2: MNHNS and SASEGT. The CDR3 has 11 amino acids. The DNA of the CDR3 is TGTGCCAGCAGGCTAGGGTGGGCCCAGTACTTC. Its translation: CASRLGWAQYF.

This clone was counted a few times. The chain carries TRBV30 and TRBJ1-6; D might be TRBD1 (6 bases). The germline V gene encodes CDR1 GTSNPN and CDR2 SVGIG (reference sequence). V was cut by 1 base and J by 15 bases, with 10 bases left in between. This CDR3 contains 11 residues. CDR3 DNA sequence: TGTGCCTGGAGTGGGGGGCAACTCCTCCACTTT. Amino acid sequence: CAWSGGQLLHF.

V usage is TRBV6-6 and J usage is TRBJ1-2, with D possibly being TRBD1 (5 bases). CDR3 length equals 12 residues. The V gene's germline CDR1 is MNHNY and CDR2 SVGAGI (reference sequence). Trimming removed 5 bases from V and 3 bases from J, with 7 bases in between. Here the CDR3 DNA reads TGTGCCAGCAGTCCGACAGACTATGGCTACACCTTC. Encoded protein: CASSPTDYGYTF.

This clone has just a few counts. The chain employs TRBV4-1 and TRBJ2-7; D is undetermined. Germline CDR1 MGHRA, CDR2 YSYEKL. Trimming left V 0 bases short and J 0 bases short, with 9 bases between. CDR3 length equals 15 residues. The CDR3 DNA reads as TGCGCCAGCAGCCAAGATTTACTCAACTCCTACGAGCAGTACTTC. It is translated as CASSQDLLNSYEQYF.

The chain recombines TRBV2 with TRBJ1-6, with a tentative D call TRBD1 (5 bases). Germline CDR1 and CDR2: SNHLY and FYNNEI. Trimming removed 4 bases from V and 5 bases from J, with 12 bases in between. The CDR3 has 15 amino acids. The DNA for the CDR3 is TGTGCCAGCAGTGGCGGGGGGGGAGATAATTCACCCCTCCACTTT. This codes for CASSGGGGDNSPLHF.

V and J are TRBV4-3 and TRBJ1-5; 10 bases fit TRBD1. Germline V CDR1 and CDR2: LGHNA, YSLEER. J was trimmed by 2 bases and V by 4 bases; bases with no gene match: 14. The CDR3 is made up of 19 amino acids. The CDR3: CASSPNPGQGEERNQPQHF. The CDR3 region has the DNA TGCGCCAGCAGCCCGAACCCCGGACAGGGGGAGGAGCGCAATCAGCCCCAGCATTTT.

This clone is categorized as medium-sized. The V call is TRBV30, the J call TRBJ1-6; no clear D gene. The CDR3 sequence is 13 residues long. The germline V gene encodes CDR1 GTSNPN and CDR2 SVGIG (reference sequence). The V gene lost 2 bases and the J gene lost 5 bases, with 7 bases spanning the gap. The DNA for the CDR3 is TGTGCCTGGAGTCTCGGAAATAATTCACCCCTCCACTTT. This encodes CAWSLGNNSPLHF.

The chain employs TRBV27 and TRBJ2-7; the D gene is possibly TRBD2 (6 bases). CDR3 size: 17 residues. Trimming cost V 1 base and J 6 bases, with 22 bases left between them. The germline CDR1 and CDR2 sequences are MNHEY and SMNVEV (reference sequence). CDR3 bases: TGTGCCAGCAGTTTATTAGTACCCGGGAGTTCTTTGTTCGAGCAGTACTTC. This translates into CASSLLVPGSSLFEQYF.

V usage is TRBV6-8 and J usage is TRBJ1-3; 7 bases fit TRBD1. CDR1 and CDR2 (germline): MNHGY, SAAAGT. The CDR3 runs to 15 residues. J lost 0 bases, V lost 2 bases, and 1 base had no gene match. DNA for the CDR3: TGTGCCAGCAGTTACCGGACAGGCTCTGGAAACACCATATATTTT. This translates into CASSYRTGSGNTIYF.

This clone showed up just a few times. This chain links TRBV5-1 with TRBJ1-4; D not resolved. The CDR3 runs to 14 residues. CDR1 and CDR2 (germline): SGHRS, YFSETQ. The germline V and J ends were trimmed by 3 bases and 3 bases, with 9 bases remaining between them. The CDR3 loop reads CASSSLAANEKLFF. For the CDR3, the DNA is TGCGCCAGCAGCTCTTTGGCAGCTAATGAAAAACTGTTTTTT.

There are a few counts of this clone. The CDR3 loop reads CASSIQGVGEQYF. The CDR3 region has the DNA TGTGCCAGCAGTATTCAGGGGGTAGGCGAGCAGTACTTC. This sequence joins TRBV5-6 and TRBJ2-7, with TRBD1 matching 7 bases. V was clipped by 5 bases and J by 6 bases; unmatched bases: 8. CDR3 size: 13 residues. Germline values: CDR1 SGHDT, CDR2 YYEEEE.

The CDR3: CASSRGTVTEAFF. The DNA for the CDR3 is TGTGCCAGCAGTAGAGGGACAGTAACTGAAGCTTTCTTT. The rearrangement uses TRBV27 and TRBJ1-1; 7 bases align to TRBD1. CDR3 length equals 13 residues. With 5 bases clipped from V and 5 bases from J, the junction kept 5 bases outside the gene matches. Germline CDR1 is MNHEY and CDR2 is SMNVEV (reference sequence).

The chain couples TRBV30 to TRBJ1-4; D not certain. The CDR3 is made up of 13 amino acids. V was clipped by 2 bases and J by 4 bases, with 8 bases between them. Germline CDR1 and CDR2: GTSNPN and SVGIG (reference sequence). CDR3 sequence reads: CAWSQQLNEKLFF. The CDR3 DNA follows: TGTGCCTGGAGTCAACAACTTAATGAAAAACTGTTTTTT.

The CDR3 nucleotides read TGTGCCAGTAGTATATATTATAATGAGCAGTTCTTC. It specifies CASSIYYNEQFF. This chain links TRBV19 with TRBJ2-1; D is unclear. The V end was cut by 2 bases, the J end by 7 bases, with 6 bases between. The length of the CDR3 is 12 residues. Germline lookup yields CDR1 LNHDA and CDR2 SQIVND (reference sequence).

The gene calls are TRBV5-1 and TRBJ2-1; 8 bases align to TRBD2. Trimming at V came to 2 bases and at J to 4 bases, leaving 2 bases not matched to a gene. There are 14 residues in the CDR3. CDR1 SGHRS and CDR2 YFSETQ come from the germline V gene. The CDR3 bases are TGCGCCAGCAGCTTCGGGACTAGGTACAATGAGCAGTTCTTC. Its protein is CASSFGTRYNEQFF.